Listed below are T cell receptor beta chains from one sample, sequenced in a study of T cell repertoires in cytomegalovirus infection. The antigens of these receptors remain unknown. A single record per CDR3 protein comes from TCRdb applying MiXCR to the reads. Among 650,000 to 900,000 distinct CDR3 sequences, about 31% were seen once, and the ten largest hold roughly 12%. Sequences were derived from cultured CD8+ T cells from PBMCs, sampled from culture after CMV antigen stimulation. These receptors originate from a human donor in good health (CMV status not recorded). Some clones in this sample may be carry-over from other donors' samples. Both conserved end residues are part of each CDR3. The D gene is left open where the match is weak. Rows may omit the clone size; those that give it use once, few, many or a size class.

V,D,J,size,DNA,CDR3
TRBV7-8,TRBD2,TRBJ2-2,few,TGTGCCAGCAGCCTGGGACTAGCGGGGGGCGGTGGGGAGCTGTTTTTT,CASSLGLAGGGGELFF
TRBV7-8,NA,TRBJ1-2,NA,TGTGCCAGCAGCTCCAACCGGGACATAACTGGCTACACCTTC,CASSSNRDITGYTF
TRBV28,TRBD1,TRBJ1-4,many,TGTGCCAGCAGCCCCCCGGGACAGGCTCGGGAAAAACTGTTTTTT,CASSPPGQAREKLFF
TRBV19,NA,TRBJ2-7,NA,TGTGCCAGTAGTCTCGGGCAGGCAATGACCTACGAGCAGTACTTC,CASSLGQAMTYEQYF
TRBV7-6,NA,TRBJ1-1,many,TGTGCCAGCAGCTCTCAGGACGGGGGCTTATACACTGAAGCTTTCTTT,CASSSQDGGLYTEAFF
TRBV19,TRBD1,TRBJ1-1,few,TGTGCCAGTAGTATCCGGCGTGGACAGGATGCCAAAGCTTTCTTT,CASSIRRGQDAKAFF
TRBV4-2,NA,TRBJ2-1,NA,TGTGCCAGCAGCCAAGATGTCCCCCTCTCCTACAATGAGCAGTTCTTC,CASSQDVPLSYNEQFF
TRBV13,NA,TRBJ1-2,many,TGTGCCAGCAGCTCCCCGGAGGGCTACACCTTC,CASSSPEGYTF
TRBV6-6,TRBD1,TRBJ2-7,NA,TGTGCCAGCAGTGGAGGGCCAGGGGGCGATGAATCCTTCTACGAGCAGTACTTC,CASSGGPGGDESFYEQYF
TRBV3-1,NA,TRBJ1-3,NA,TGTGCCAGCAGCCCGAGTGGTACAGTAGGGGCTGGAAACACCATATATTTT,CASSPSGTVGAGNTIYF
TRBV12-3/TRBV12-4,TRBD1,TRBJ1-1,NA,TGTGCCTGCCGGGACAGGGGCCCGAACACTGAAGCTTTCTTT,CACRDRGPNTEAFF
TRBV11-2,TRBD1,TRBJ1-2,NA,TGTGCCAGCAGCCCGTACGGGGACAGCACCTATGGCTACACCTTC,CASSPYGDSTYGYTF
TRBV7-8,TRBD2,TRBJ2-1,many,TGTGCCAGCAGCTTAGCGGGGGGGGAGAATGAGCAGTTCTTC,CASSLAGGENEQFF
TRBV7-3,NA,TRBJ1-4,NA,TGTGTCAGCAGCTTAATGGGGGGAGCTAATGAAAAACTGTTTTTT,CVSSLMGGANEKLFF
TRBV7-6,TRBD2,TRBJ2-3,many,TGTGCCAGCAGCTTGAGCGGGGGGGCCGGGGATACGCAGTATTTT,CASSLSGGAGDTQYF
TRBV6-2/TRBV6-3,TRBD1,TRBJ2-1,few,TGTGCCAGCAATCCGACAGGGTGGGATGAGCAGTTCTTC,CASNPTGWDEQFF
TRBV9,TRBD2,TRBJ2-1,NA,TGTGCCAGCAGCGTAGTGGGGGGGTATAGCAAAAACAATGAGCAGTTCTTC,CASSVVGGYSKNNEQFF
TRBV7-6,TRBD2,TRBJ2-1,NA,TGTGCCAGCAGCTTAGTTTGGGCTAGCGGGGAATACAATGAGCAGTTCTTC,CASSLVWASGEYNEQFF
TRBV27,TRBD1,TRBJ1-1,many,TGTGCCAGCAGGAGGACAGGCAGGAACACTGAAGCTTTCTTT,CASRRTGRNTEAFF
TRBV4-1,NA,TRBJ2-3,NA,TGCGCCAGCAGCCAAGATCTTAGCACGGATACGCAGTATTTT,CASSQDLSTDTQYF
TRBV7-2,TRBD2,TRBJ2-1,many,TGTGCCAGCAGCTTAGCACCGGGACTAGCGGGGCGTAATGAGCAGTTCTTC,CASSLAPGLAGRNEQFF
TRBV19,NA,TRBJ1-1,NA,TGTGCCACCCAGCGGAGTTTCACTGAAGCTTTCTTT,CATQRSFTEAFF
TRBV15,NA,TRBJ1-2,NA,TGTGCCACTGGGCCAGGAGCCCTAGAGGACTACACCTTC,CATGPGALEDYTF
TRBV10-3,NA,TRBJ2-2,NA,TGTGCCATCAGTGGACAGTCTCAACCCTTTTACACCGGGGAGCTGTTTTTT,CAISGQSQPFYTGELFF
TRBV27,TRBD1,TRBJ1-2,NA,TGTGCCAGCAGTTTCGGAGGGACAGGGGTTGGCTACACCTTC,CASSFGGTGVGYTF
TRBV29-1,NA,TRBJ1-5,NA,TGCAGCGTTGAAAAAGGGCGTCAGCCCCAGCATTTT,CSVEKGRQPQHF
TRBV12-3/TRBV12-4,NA,TRBJ2-1,NA,TGTGCCAGCAGTTTCGGCCAGGAGATATTCAATGAGCAGTTCTTC,CASSFGQEIFNEQFF
TRBV19,NA,TRBJ2-5,NA,TGTGCCAGTAGTATAATGACTGCTCAAGAGACCCAGTACTTC,CASSIMTAQETQYF
TRBV13,TRBD1,TRBJ2-2,NA,TGTGCCAGCAGCCCAACCGGGACAGCCACCGGGGAGCTGTTTTTT,CASSPTGTATGELFF
TRBV19,TRBD1,TRBJ1-1,few,TGTGCCAGTAGTACCCGGACAGGGCCGGGGACTGAAGCTTTCTTT,CASSTRTGPGTEAFF
TRBV7-6,TRBD2,TRBJ2-1,many,TGTGCCAGCAGCTTCTCGGCGGGGGACTACAATGAGCAGTTCTTC,CASSFSAGDYNEQFF
TRBV14,NA,TRBJ1-3,few,TGTGCCAGCAGCCTAACTAGCGTGTCTGGAAACACCATATATTTT,CASSLTSVSGNTIYF
TRBV7-9,TRBD1,TRBJ2-5,many,TGTGCCAGCAGCTTTACGGGACAGGGTGGAGAGACCCAGTACTTC,CASSFTGQGGETQYF
TRBV6-1,NA,TRBJ1-5,NA,TGTGCCACTTCGGAGCTGGCGGGTCAGCCCCAGCATTTT,CATSELAGQPQHF
TRBV2,NA,TRBJ2-1,NA,TGTGCCAGCAGTCAGGTCCGGCAGCCATACAATGAGCAGTTCTTC,CASSQVRQPYNEQFF
TRBV7-9,NA,TRBJ1-5,many,TGTGCCAGCACCGTCGCCGTCAAGGGGGACCCAAGAGGACATCAGCCCCAGCATTTT,CASTVAVKGDPRGHQPQHF
TRBV5-6,NA,TRBJ1-2,NA,TGTGCCAGCAGTCACTCGACAGAAAACTATGGCTACACCTTC,CASSHSTENYGYTF
TRBV9,TRBD2,TRBJ2-5,few,TGTGCCAGCAGCCGCTATAGCGGGGGAACTTTTCAAGAGACCCAGTACTTC,CASSRYSGGTFQETQYF
TRBV6-6,NA,TRBJ2-5,NA,TGTGCCTCTGAGGCCGGTGCTTCGGAGACCCAGTACTTC,CASEAGASETQYF
TRBV29-1,NA,TRBJ2-2,NA,TGCAGCTTCTTGAAGGGGTGGGGGGCCACCGGGGAGCTGTTTTTT,CSFLKGWGATGELFF